This T cell receptor beta chain appears in the sequencing data of a study of cytomegalovirus exposure and HLA in healthy donors. Study context: Ancestry clustering placed more than 80% of under 450 genotyped donors in the Caucasian-associated cluster. Points from the study as a whole: A later analysis revealed that TCR association rates differed between HLA loci, peaking at DRB1 and bottoming out at HLA-C.

With 60 Vbeta and 13 Jbeta primers, the PCR was carried out. The table came from immunoSEQ multiplex PCR; TCRdb's copy has only in-frame clones and leaves some out. The table includes 140,000 or so clones, around 75% detected once. V was pared by 1 base and J by 5 bases, with 18 bases between. This CDR3 has 16 residues. This clone has only a few counts. Its specificity is not known. The receptor was isolated from a woman aged 25 to 39 in good health and CMV-seronegative. Sequenced sample: PBMCs. The chain uses TRBV23-1 and TRBJ2-7, with a tentative D call TRBD1 (5 bases). TRBV23-1 is an open reading frame, and its role is uncertain. The DNA of the CDR3 is TGCGCCAGCAGTCAATGGCCGACAGAGGCGTGCGACGAGCAGTACTTC. Encoded protein: CASSQWPTEACDEQYF.